This TCR beta chain was sequenced during a study of cytomegalovirus exposure and HLA in healthy donors. Trimming shortened V by 1 base and J by 5 bases, and 9 bases separated the two germline ends. This CDR3 is built from 13 residues. Germline V CDR1 and CDR2: SGHRS, YFSETQ. Some clones are missing from TCRdb's copy, which holds only in-frame ones; the method was immunoSEQ multiplex PCR. The data hold some 250,000 clones, with 90% observed a single time. Study-wide results and caveats: It was found in a later analysis that first-cohort TCR clusters tended to co-occur in the 100 to 150 validation repertoires. Reported performance of the classifier showed diagnosis of cytomegalovirus status with high specificity and sensitivity. Rarity marked most TCR sequences, yet some public TCRs occurred in many donors.

About this clone: The antigen remains unidentified.

The donors were members of the 120-subject validation cohort (separate from the 666-subject first cohort). The clonotype was recovered from a woman aged 18-29 years in good health and CMV-seronegative. This rearrangement joins TRBV5-1 to TRBJ1-1; possible D gene TRBD1, 5 bases. The sample was PBMCs. For the CDR3, the DNA is TGCGCCAGCAGCTTGCAGGGTGGGACTGAAGCTTTCTTT. This codes for CASSLQGGTEAFF.